These 14 T cell receptor beta chains came from one sample sequenced in a study of T cells in localized non-small cell lung cancer. Profiled with immunoSEQ multiplex PCR; TCRdb holds only in-frame clones, not every one. Here the sample spans tens of thousands of clones, 70% to 90% being singletons. The source was peripheral blood, collected before any cancer treatment. The receptors originated from a woman aged 35 to 70 with stage I lung adenocarcinoma.

The chain joins TRBV6-1 to TRBJ2-2, with D perhaps matching TRBD2 (7 bases). The CDR3 is 15 amino acids. V lost 5 bases to trimming and J lost 6 bases, with 16 bases between them. Germline V gives CDR1 MNHNS, CDR2 SASEGT. CDR3 coding DNA: TGTGCCAGCAGTAGCCGGGGGGCAGGCCCCGGGGAGCTGTTTTTT. It encodes CASSSRGAGPGELFF.

V is TRBV6-1 and J is TRBJ1-1; D is uncertain. The CDR3 has 15 amino acids. V shed 0 bases and J shed 8 bases, with 16 bases lying between them. Germline CDR1 and CDR2: MNHNS and SASEGT. The CDR3: CASSEAKNIRSEAFF. In DNA, the CDR3 is TGTGCCAGCAGTGAAGCGAAGAACATCAGGTCCGAAGCTTTCTTT.

The V call is TRBV7-8, the J call TRBJ1-6, with D maybe TRBD1 (5 bases). CDR1 SGHVS and CDR2 FQNEAQ come from the germline V gene. CDR3 length: 15 amino acids. Trimming took 1 base from V and 14 from J, leaving 18 bases between them. The CDR3 sequence: CASSLVSRGERSLHF. The CDR3 DNA reads TGTGCCAGCAGCTTAGTTTCTCGGGGGGAGAGATCCCTCCACTTT. The whole variable domain, remainder taken from reference TRBV7-8 and TRBJ1-6, is GAGVSQSPRYKVAKRGQDVALRCDPISGHVSLFWYQQALGQGPEFLTYFQNEAQLDKSGLPSDRFFAERPEGSVSTLKIQRTQQEDSAVYLCASSLVSRGERSLHFGNGTRLTVT.

The rearrangement uses TRBV14 and TRBJ1-2; 7 positions agree with TRBD1. This CDR3 is 14 amino acids long. Germline trimming cut 3 bases from V and 4 bases from J; bases unmatched to any gene: 5. Germline CDR1 and CDR2: SGHDN and FVKESK. CDR3: CASSQNRGFYGYTF. For the CDR3, the DNA is TGTGCCAGCAGCCAGAACAGGGGATTCTATGGCTACACCTTC.

The chain carries TRBV2 and TRBJ2-7; the D gene could be TRBD1 or TRBD2 (5 bases each). CDR3 size: 15 residues. Germline CDR1 is SNHLY and CDR2 is FYNNEI. V was cut by 5 bases and J by 3 bases, with 17 bases left in between. The CDR3 DNA reads as TGTGCCAGCAGTAATCAGGGAGTTAGGTTCTACGAGCAGTACTTC. Translation gives CASSNQGVRFYEQYF.

V gene TRBV18 combines with J gene TRBJ2-7, with 9 bases aligning to TRBD2. This CDR3 region has 16 residues. Unmatched junction bases numbered 6, after V lost 3 bases and J lost 0 bases. Germline assignment: CDR1 KGHSH and CDR2 LQKENI. The CDR3 coding sequence is TGTGCCAGCTCACCCTTAGCGGGGGTGAGCTCCTACGAGCAGTACTTC. As protein: CASSPLAGVSSYEQYF.

V usage is TRBV5-4 and J usage is TRBJ1-6; the match to TRBD1 covers 10 bases. CDR1 and CDR2 from the germline V gene are SGHNT and YYREEE (reference sequence). V lost 4 bases to trimming and J lost 7 bases; unmatched junction nucleotides: 8. CDR3 size: 16 residues. The CDR3 spells CASSGGDRGRNSPLHF. CDR3 DNA: TGTGCCAGCAGCGGGGGGGACAGGGGAAGGAATTCACCCCTCCACTTT.

This chain connects TRBV2 to TRBJ1-2; D is unclear. Trimming removed 1 base from V and 8 bases from J, with 11 bases in between. Germline V gives CDR1 SNHLY, CDR2 FYNNEI. The CDR3 has 13 amino acids. The CDR3 DNA follows: TGTGCCAGCAGTGAAGGTCCTTCCTGGGGCTACACCTTC. This encodes CASSEGPSWGYTF. Using reference TRBV2 and TRBJ1-2 for the parts outside the CDR3, the full variable domain is EPEVTQTPSHQVTQMGQEVILRCVPISNHLYFYWYRQILGQKVEFLVSFYNNEISEKSEIFDDQFSVERPDGSNFTLKIRSTKLEDSAMYFCASSEGPSWGYTFGSGTRLTVV.

The chain has TRBV5-1 and TRBJ1-6; 8 bases agree with TRBD1. CDR1 is SGHRS, CDR2 YFSETQ, per germline. The ends lost 0 bases at V and 6 bases at J; junction bases unmatched: 5. The CDR3 has 16 amino acids. CDR3 sequence: CASSLGIDRGNSPLHF. Here the CDR3 DNA reads TGCGCCAGCAGCTTGGGTATAGACAGGGGTAATTCACCCCTCCACTTT.

The table lists this clone with a count of one. The CDR3: CASSSHTDTQYF. The CDR3 DNA reads as TGTGCCAGCAGTTCTCATACAGATACGCAGTATTTT. The genes are TRBV27 and TRBJ2-3, with D unresolved. Looked up from germline, CDR1 is MNHEY and CDR2 is SMNVEV (reference sequence). This CDR3 is 12 amino acids long. The V and J ends lost 4 bases and 3 bases respectively, with 5 bases between them.

The CDR3 bases are TGTGCCAGCAGCTTATCCGGATCGGGGGCCAACGTCCTGACTTTC. Translation: CASSLSGSGANVLTF. V is TRBV11-2 and J is TRBJ2-6; D gene ambiguous. V lost 2 bases and J lost 4, with 9 bases in between. The CDR3 is made up of 15 amino acids. The germline gives CDR1 SGHAT, CDR2 FQNNGV.

V gene TRBV5-4 combines with J gene TRBJ1-1; D is unresolved. V was pared by 0 bases and J by 2 bases, with 2 bases between. Germline CDR1 is SGHNT and CDR2 is YYREEE (reference sequence). This CDR3 is 12 amino acids long. CDR3 in DNA: TGTGCCAGCAGCTTGGTTAACACTGAAGCTTTCTTT. This sequence encodes CASSLVNTEAFF.

The table lists this clone with a count of one. V gene TRBV6-5 combines with J gene TRBJ1-6; the D is unclear. Germline loops: CDR1 MNHEY, CDR2 SVGAGI. The CDR3 contains 15 residues. V gave up 7 bases and J gave up 0 bases, with 10 bases separating them. The CDR3 loop is CASKGPTSYNSPLHF. CDR3 DNA: TGTGCCAGCAAAGGCCCAACCTCCTATAATTCACCCCTCCACTTT.

This chain connects TRBV28 to TRBJ2-7, with TRBD1 matching 7 bases. V lost 3 bases to trimming and J lost 0 bases; unmatched junction nucleotides: 5. Germline V lookup: CDR1 MDHEN, CDR2 SYDVKM. The CDR3 loop spans 15 amino acids. CDR3 loop: CASSLGQRSSYEQYF. In DNA form, the CDR3 reads TGTGCCAGCAGTTTGGGACAGAGGAGCTCCTACGAGCAGTACTTC.